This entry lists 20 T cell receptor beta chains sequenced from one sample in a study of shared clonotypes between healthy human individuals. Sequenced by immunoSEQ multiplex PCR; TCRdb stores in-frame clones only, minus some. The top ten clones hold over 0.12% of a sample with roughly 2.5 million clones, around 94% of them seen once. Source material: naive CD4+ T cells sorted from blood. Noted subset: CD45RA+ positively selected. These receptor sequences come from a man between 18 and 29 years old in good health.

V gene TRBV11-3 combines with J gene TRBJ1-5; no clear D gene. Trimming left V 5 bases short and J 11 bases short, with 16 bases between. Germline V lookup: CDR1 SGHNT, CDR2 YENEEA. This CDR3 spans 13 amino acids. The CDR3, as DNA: TGTGCCAGCAGCCTACGAGAGGCCGTGGCCCAGCATTTT. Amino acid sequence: CASSLREAVAQHF.

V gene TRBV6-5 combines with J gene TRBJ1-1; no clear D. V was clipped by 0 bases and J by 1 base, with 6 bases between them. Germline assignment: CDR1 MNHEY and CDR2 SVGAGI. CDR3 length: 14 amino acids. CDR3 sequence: CASSYSYANTEAFF. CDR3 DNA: TGTGCCAGCAGTTACTCGTACGCGAACACTGAAGCTTTCTTT.

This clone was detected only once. CDR3 in amino acids: CASSPGPGTPGNEQFF. The CDR3 coding sequence is TGCGCCAGCAGCCCTGGTCCCGGGACCCCCGGGAATGAGCAGTTCTTC. V and J are TRBV4-1 and TRBJ2-1; the D call may be TRBD1 or TRBD2 (5 bases each). Trimming pared 4 bases from V and 7 bases from J, leaving 20 bases between. CDR1 is MGHRA, CDR2 YSYEKL, per germline. The CDR3 is made up of 16 amino acids.

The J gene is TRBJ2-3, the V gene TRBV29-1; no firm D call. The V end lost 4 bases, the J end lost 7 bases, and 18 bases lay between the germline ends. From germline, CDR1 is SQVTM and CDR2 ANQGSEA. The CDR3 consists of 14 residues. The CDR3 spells CSVVFLSTANTQYF. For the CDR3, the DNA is TGCAGCGTTGTTTTCTTGTCTACAGCGAATACGCAGTATTTT.

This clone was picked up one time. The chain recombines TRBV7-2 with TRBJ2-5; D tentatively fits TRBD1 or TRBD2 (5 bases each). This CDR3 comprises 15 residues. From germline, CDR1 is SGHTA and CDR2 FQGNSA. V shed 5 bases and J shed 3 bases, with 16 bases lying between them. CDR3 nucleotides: TGTGCCAGCAGCCAACAAGGGACGGCGAAAGAGACCCAGTACTTC. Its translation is CASSQQGTAKETQYF.

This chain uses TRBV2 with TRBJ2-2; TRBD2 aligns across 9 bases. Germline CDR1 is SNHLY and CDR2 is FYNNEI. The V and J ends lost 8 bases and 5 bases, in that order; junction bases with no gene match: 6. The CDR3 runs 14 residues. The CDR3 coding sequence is TGTGCCAGCTACCGCGGGAGGGAAACCGGGGAGCTGTTTTTT. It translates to CASYRGRETGELFF.

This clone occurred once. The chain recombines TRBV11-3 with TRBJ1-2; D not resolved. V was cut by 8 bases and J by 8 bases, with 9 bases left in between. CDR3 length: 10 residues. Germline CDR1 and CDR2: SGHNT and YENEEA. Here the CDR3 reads CASPTQGYTF. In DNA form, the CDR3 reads TGTGCCAGCCCGACCCAAGGCTACACCTTC. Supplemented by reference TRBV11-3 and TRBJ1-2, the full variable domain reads EAGVVQSPRYKIIEKKQPVAFWCNPISGHNTLYWYLQNLGQGPELLIRYENEEAVDDSQLPKDRFSAERLKGVDSTLKIQPAELGDSAVYLCASPTQGYTFGSGTRLTVV.

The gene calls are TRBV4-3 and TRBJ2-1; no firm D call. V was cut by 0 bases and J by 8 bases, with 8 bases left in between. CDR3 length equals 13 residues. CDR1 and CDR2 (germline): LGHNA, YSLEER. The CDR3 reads CASSQDLSYEQFF. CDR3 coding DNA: TGCGCCAGCAGCCAAGATTTAAGCTATGAGCAGTTCTTC.

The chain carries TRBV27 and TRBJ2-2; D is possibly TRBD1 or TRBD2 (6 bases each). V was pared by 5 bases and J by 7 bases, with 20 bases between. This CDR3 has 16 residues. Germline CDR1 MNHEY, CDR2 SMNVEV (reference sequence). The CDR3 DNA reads TGTGCCAGCAGTCCTTCCTCGGGGGTCAGGGGCGGGGAGCTGTTTTTT. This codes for CASSPSSGVRGGELFF.

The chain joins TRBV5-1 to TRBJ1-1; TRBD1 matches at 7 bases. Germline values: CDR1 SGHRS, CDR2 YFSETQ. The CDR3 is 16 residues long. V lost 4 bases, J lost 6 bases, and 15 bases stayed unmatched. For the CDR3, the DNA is TGCGCCAGCAGCGTAACGACAGGGCCTTTTCGCCCTGAAGCTTTCTTT. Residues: CASSVTTGPFRPEAFF.

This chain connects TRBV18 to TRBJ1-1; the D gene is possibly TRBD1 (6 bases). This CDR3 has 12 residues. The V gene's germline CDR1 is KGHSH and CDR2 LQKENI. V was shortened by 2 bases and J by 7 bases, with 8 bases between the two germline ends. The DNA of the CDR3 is TGTGCCAGCTCACCAAGGGGGGATGAAGCTTTCTTT. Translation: CASSPRGDEAFF.

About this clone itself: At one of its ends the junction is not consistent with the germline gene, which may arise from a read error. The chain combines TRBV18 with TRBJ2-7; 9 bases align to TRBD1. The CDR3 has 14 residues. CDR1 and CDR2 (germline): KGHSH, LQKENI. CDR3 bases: TGTGCCAGCTCGCCACAGGGGGCGATGAACGAGCAGTACTTC. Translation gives CASSPQGAMNEQYF.

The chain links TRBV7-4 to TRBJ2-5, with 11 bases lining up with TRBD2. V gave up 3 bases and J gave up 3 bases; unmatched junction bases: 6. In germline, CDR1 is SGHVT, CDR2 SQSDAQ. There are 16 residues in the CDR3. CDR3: CASSFHSSGREETQYF. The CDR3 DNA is TGTGCCAGCAGCTTCCATAGTAGCGGGAGGGAAGAGACCCAGTACTTC.

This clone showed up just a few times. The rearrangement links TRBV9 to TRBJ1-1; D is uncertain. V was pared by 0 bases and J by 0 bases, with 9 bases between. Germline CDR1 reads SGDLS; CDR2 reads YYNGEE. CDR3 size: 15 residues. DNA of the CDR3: TGTGCCAGCAGCGTAGATAGCAGGATGAACACTGAAGCTTTCTTT. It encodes CASSVDSRMNTEAFF.

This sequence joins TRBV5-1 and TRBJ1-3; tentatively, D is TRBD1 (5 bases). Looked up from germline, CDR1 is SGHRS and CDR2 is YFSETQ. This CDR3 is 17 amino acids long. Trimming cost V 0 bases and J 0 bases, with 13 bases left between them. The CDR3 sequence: CASSLGGSDNSGNTIYF. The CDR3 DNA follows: TGCGCCAGCAGCTTGGGGGGCAGCGACAACTCTGGAAACACCATATATTTT.

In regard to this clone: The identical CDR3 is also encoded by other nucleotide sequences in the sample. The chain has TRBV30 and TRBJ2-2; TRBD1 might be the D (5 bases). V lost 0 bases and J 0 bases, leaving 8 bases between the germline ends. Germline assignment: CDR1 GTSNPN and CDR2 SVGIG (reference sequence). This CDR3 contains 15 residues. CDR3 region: CAWSVSRANTGELFF. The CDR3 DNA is TGTGCCTGGAGTGTGAGCAGGGCGAACACCGGGGAGCTGTTTTTT.

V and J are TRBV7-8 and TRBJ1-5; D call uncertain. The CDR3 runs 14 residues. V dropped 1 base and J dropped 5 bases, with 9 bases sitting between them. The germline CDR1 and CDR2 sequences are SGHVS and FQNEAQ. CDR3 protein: CASSLEAADQPQHF. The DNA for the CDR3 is TGTGCCAGCAGCTTAGAGGCGGCGGATCAGCCCCAGCATTTT.

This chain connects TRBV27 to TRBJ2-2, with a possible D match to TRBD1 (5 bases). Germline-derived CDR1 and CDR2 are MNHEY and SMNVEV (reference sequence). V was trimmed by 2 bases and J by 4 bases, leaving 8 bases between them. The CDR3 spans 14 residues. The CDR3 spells CASSLPRGTGELFF. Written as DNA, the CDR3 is TGTGCCAGCAGTTTACCTAGGGGCACCGGGGAGCTGTTTTTT.

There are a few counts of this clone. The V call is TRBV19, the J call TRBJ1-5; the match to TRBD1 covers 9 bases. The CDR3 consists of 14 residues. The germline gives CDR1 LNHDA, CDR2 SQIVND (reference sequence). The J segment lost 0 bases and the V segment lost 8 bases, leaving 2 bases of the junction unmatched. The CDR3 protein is CASLDRGSNQPQHF. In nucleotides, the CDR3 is TGTGCCAGTCTGGACAGGGGTAGCAATCAGCCCCAGCATTTT.

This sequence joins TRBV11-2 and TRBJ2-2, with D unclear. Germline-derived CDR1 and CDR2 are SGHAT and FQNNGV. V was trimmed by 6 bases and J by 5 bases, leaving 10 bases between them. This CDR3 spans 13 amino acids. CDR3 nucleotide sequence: TGTGCCAGCAGTAGATCCGGAACCGGGGAGCTGTTTTTT. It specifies CASSRSGTGELFF.